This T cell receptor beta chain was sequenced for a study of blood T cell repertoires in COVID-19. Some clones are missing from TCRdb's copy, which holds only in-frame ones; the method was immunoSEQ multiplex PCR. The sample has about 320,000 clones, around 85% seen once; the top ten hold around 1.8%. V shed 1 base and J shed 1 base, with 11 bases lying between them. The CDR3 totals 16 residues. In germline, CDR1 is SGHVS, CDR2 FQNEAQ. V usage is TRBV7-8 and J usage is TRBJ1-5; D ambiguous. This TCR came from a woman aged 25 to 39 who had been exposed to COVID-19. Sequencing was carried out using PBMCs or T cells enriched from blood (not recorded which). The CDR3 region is CASSLDESWSNQPQHF. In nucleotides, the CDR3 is TGTGCCAGCAGCTTAGATGAGAGTTGGAGCAATCAGCCCCAGCATTTT. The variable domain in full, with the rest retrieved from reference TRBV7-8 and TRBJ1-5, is GAGVSQSPRYKVAKRGQDVALRCDPISGHVSLFWYQQALGQGPEFLTYFQNEAQLDKSGLPSDRFFAERPEGSVSTLKIQRTQQEDSAVYLCASSLDESWSNQPQHFGDGTRLSIL.